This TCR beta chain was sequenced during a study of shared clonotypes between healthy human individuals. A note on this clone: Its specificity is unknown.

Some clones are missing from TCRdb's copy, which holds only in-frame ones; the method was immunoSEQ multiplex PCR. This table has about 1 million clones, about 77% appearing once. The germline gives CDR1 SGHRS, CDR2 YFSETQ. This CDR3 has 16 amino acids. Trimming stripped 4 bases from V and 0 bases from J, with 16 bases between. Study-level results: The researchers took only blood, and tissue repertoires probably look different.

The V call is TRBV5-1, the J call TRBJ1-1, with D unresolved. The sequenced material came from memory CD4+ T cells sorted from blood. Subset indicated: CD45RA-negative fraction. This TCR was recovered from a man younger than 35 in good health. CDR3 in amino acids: CASSLPLGQMNTEAFF. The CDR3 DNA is TGCGCCAGCAGCCTCCCCCTCGGGCAGATGAACACTGAAGCTTTCTTT.